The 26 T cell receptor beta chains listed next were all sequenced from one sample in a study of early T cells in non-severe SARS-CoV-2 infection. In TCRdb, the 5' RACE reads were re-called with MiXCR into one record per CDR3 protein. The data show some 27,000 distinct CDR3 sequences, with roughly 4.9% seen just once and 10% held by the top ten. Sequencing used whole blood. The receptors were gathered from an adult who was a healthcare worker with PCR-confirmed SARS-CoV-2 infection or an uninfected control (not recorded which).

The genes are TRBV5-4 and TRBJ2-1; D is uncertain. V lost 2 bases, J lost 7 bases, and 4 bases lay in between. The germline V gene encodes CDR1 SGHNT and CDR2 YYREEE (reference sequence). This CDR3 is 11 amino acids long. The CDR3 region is CASSFTNEQFF. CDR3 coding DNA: TGTGCCAGCAGCTTTACGAATGAGCAGTTCTTC.

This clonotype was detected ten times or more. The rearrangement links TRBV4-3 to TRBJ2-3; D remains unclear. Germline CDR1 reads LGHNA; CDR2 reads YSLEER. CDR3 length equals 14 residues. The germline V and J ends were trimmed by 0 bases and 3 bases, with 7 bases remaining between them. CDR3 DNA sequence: TGCGCCAGCAGCCAAGAGGCAGCGACAGATACGCAGTATTTT. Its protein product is CASSQEAATDTQYF.

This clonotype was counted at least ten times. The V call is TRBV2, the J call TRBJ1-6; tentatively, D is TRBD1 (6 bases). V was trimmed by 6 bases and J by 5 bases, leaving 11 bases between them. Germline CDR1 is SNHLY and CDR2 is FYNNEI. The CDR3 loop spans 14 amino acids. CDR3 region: CASRADRDNSPLHF. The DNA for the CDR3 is TGTGCCAGCAGAGCGGACAGAGATAATTCACCCCTCCACTTT.

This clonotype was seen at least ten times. The chain's CDR3 is CASTTGLRQPQHF. In DNA form, the CDR3 reads TGTGCCAGCACCACAGGGCTTCGCCAGCCCCAGCATTTT. This chain uses TRBV12-3 or TRBV12-4 with TRBJ1-5; a weak D match, TRBD1 (6 bases). The V end lost 7 bases, the J end lost 7 bases, and 14 bases lay between the germline ends. The CDR3 loop spans 13 amino acids.

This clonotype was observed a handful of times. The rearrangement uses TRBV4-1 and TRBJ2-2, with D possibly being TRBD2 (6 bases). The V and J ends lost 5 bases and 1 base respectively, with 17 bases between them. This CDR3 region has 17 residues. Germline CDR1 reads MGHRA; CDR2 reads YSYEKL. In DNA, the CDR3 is TGCGCCAGCAGCTTGAGATCGGGAGCGGGGAACACCGGGGAGCTGTTTTTT. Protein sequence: CASSLRSGAGNTGELFF.

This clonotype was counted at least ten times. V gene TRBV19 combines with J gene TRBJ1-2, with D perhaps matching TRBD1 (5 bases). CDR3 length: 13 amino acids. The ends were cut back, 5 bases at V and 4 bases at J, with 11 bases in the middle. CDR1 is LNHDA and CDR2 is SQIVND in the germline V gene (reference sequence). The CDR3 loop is CASSETDIYGYTF. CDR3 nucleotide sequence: TGTGCCAGTAGTGAGACGGACATCTATGGCTACACCTTC.

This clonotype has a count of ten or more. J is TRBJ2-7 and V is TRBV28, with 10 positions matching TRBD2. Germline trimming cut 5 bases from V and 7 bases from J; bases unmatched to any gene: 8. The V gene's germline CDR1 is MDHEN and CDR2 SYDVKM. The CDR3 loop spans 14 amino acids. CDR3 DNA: TGTGCCAGCAGTCTCCTAGCGGGAGCGGGGGAGCAGTACTTC. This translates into CASSLLAGAGEQYF.

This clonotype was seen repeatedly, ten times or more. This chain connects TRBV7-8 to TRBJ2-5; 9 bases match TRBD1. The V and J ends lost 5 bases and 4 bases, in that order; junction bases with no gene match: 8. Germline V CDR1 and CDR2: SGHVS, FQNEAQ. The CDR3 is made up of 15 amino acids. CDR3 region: CASSATGGKGETQYF. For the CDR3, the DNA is TGTGCCAGCAGCGCTACAGGGGGCAAGGGAGAGACCCAGTACTTC.

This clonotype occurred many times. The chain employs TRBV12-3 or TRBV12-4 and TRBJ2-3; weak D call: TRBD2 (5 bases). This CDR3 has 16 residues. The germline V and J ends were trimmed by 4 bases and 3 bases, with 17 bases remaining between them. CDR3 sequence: CASSSARLASTDTQYF. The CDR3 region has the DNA TGTGCCAGCAGTTCCGCTAGGCTAGCATCGACAGATACGCAGTATTTT.

CDR3 loop: CASSLEVGQVYEQYF. CDR3 nucleotides: TGTGCCAGCAGCTTAGAGGTAGGGCAGGTCTACGAGCAGTACTTC. The chain uses TRBV11-2 and TRBJ2-7; D is unclear. V lost 0 bases and J lost 3, with 12 bases in between. The CDR3 consists of 15 residues. Per germline, CDR1 SGHAT and CDR2 FQNNGV.

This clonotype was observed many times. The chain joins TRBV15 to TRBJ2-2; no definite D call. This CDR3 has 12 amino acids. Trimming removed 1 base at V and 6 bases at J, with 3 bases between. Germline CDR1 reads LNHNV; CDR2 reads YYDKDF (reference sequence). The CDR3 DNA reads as TGTGCCACCAGCAGAGTTGCCGGGGAGCTGTTTTTT. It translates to CATSRVAGELFF. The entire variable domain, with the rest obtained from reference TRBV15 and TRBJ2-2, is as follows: DAMVIQNPRYQVTQFGKPVTLSCSQTLNHNVMYWYQQKSSQAPKLLFHYYDKDFNNEADTPDNFQSRRPNTSFCFLDIRSPGLGDTAMYLCATSRVAGELFFGEGSRLTVL.

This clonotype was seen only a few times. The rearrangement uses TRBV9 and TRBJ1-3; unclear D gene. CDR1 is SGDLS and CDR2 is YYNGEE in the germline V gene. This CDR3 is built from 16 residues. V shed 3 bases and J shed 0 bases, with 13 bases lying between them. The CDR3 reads CASSASGLLSGNTIYF. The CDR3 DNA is TGTGCCAGCAGCGCGAGCGGACTGCTCTCTGGAAACACCATATATTTT.

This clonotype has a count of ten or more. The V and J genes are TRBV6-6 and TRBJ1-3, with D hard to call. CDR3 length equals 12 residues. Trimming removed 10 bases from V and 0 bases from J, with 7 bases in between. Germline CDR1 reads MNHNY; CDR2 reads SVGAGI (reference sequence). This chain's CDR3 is CATSYSGNTIYF. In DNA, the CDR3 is TGTGCCACCTCCTACTCTGGAAACACCATATATTTT.

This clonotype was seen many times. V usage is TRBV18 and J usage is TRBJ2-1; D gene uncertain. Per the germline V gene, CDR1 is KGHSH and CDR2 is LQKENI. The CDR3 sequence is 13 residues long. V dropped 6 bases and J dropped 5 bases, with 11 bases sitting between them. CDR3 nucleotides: TGTGCCAGCTCCAAGAGCCAGCACAATGAGCAGTTCTTC. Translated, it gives CASSKSQHNEQFF.

CDR3: CASSLPLGGETQYF. DNA of the CDR3: TGTGCCAGCAGTTTACCTTTGGGAGGGGAGACCCAGTACTTC. This chain joins TRBV28 and TRBJ2-5; 7 nucleotides align to TRBD2. The V and J ends lost 2 bases and 5 bases, in that order; junction bases with no gene match: 5. This CDR3 region has 14 residues. From germline, CDR1 is MDHEN and CDR2 SYDVKM.

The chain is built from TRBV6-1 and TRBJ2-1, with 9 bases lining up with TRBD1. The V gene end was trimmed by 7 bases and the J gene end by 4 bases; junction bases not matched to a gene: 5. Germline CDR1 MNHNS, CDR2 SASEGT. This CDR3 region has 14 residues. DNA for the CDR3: TGTGCCAGCACCCTAGGACAGGGGTACAATGAGCAGTTCTTC. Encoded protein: CASTLGQGYNEQFF.

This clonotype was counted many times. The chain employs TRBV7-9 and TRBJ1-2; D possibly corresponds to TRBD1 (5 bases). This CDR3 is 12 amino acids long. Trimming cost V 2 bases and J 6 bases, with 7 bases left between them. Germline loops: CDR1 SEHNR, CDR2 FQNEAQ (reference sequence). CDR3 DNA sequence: TGTGCCAGCAGCTTAAAGGGGAATGGCTACACCTTC. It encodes CASSLKGNGYTF.

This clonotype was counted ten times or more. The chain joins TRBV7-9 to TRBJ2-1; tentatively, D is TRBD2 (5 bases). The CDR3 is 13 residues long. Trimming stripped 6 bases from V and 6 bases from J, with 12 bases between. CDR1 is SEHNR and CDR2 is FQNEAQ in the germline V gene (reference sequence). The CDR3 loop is CASSSDLPNEQFF. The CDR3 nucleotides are TGTGCCAGCAGTTCGGACTTGCCCAATGAGCAGTTCTTC.

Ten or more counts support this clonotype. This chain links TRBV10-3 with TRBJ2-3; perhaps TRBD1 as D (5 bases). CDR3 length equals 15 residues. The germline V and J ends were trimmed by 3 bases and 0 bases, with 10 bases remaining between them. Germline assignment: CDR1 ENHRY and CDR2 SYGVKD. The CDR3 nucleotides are TGTGCCATCAGTGAAGACAGTACTAGCACAGATACGCAGTATTTT. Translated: CAISEDSTSTDTQYF.

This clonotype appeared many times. Here the CDR3 reads CASSYGPPDYTGELFF. The DNA for the CDR3 is TGTGCCAGCAGCTATGGACCCCCCGATTACACCGGGGAGCTGTTTTTT. The V and J genes are TRBV11-3 and TRBJ2-2; D gene ambiguous. Per the germline V gene, CDR1 is SGHNT and CDR2 is YENEEA. This CDR3 contains 16 residues. The V gene lost 4 bases and the J gene lost 3 bases, with 15 bases spanning the gap.

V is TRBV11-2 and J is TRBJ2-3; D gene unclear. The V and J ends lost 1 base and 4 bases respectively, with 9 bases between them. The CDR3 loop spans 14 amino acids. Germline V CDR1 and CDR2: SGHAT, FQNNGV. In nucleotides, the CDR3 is TGTGCCAGCAGCTTAGGGGTCAGCCCAGATACGCAGTATTTT. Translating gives CASSLGVSPDTQYF. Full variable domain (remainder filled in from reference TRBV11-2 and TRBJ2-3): EAGVAQSPRYKIIEKRQSVAFWCNPISGHATLYWYQQILGQGPKLLIQFQNNGVVDDSQLPKDRFSAERLKGVDSTLKIQPAKLEDSAVYLCASSLGVSPDTQYFGPGTRLTVL.

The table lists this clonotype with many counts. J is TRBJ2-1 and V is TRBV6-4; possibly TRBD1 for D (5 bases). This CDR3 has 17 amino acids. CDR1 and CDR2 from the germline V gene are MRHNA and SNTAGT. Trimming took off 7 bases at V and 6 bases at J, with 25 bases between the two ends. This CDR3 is CASTLSRGPTGSNEQFF. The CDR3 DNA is TGTGCCAGCACCCTCTCAAGGGGCCCAACCGGATCCAATGAGCAGTTCTTC.

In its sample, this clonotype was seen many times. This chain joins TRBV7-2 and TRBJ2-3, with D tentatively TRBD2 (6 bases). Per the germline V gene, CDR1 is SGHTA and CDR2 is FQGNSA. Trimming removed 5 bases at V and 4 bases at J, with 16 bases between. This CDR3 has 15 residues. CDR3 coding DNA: TGTGCCAGCAGCCCGAGGGGAGGAGGGCCAGATACGCAGTATTTT. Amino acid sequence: CASSPRGGGPDTQYF.

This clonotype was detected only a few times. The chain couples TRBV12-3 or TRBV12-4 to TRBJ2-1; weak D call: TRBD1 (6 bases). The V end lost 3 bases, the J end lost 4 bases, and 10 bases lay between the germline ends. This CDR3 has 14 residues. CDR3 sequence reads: CASSFGQGYNEQFF. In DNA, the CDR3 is TGTGCCAGCAGTTTTGGCCAGGGGTACAATGAGCAGTTCTTC.

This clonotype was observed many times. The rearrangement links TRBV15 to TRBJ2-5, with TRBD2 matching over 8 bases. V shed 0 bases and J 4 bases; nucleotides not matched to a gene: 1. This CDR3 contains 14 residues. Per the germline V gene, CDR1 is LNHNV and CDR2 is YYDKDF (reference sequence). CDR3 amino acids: CATSRDTSGETQYF. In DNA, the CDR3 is TGTGCCACCAGCAGAGATACTAGCGGAGAGACCCAGTACTTC. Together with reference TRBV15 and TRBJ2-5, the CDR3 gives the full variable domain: DAMVIQNPRYQVTQFGKPVTLSCSQTLNHNVMYWYQQKSSQAPKLLFHYYDKDFNNEADTPDNFQSRRPNTSFCFLDIRSPGLGDTAMYLCATSRDTSGETQYFGPGTRLLVL.

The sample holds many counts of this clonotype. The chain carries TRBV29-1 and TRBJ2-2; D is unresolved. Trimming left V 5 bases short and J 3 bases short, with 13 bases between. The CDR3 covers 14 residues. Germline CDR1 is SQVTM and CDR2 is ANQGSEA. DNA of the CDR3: TGCAGCGTTAAACAAACTCCCGACACCGGGGAGCTGTTTTTT. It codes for CSVKQTPDTGELFF.